The T cell receptor beta chain described here comes from a study of blood T cell repertoires in COVID-19. As originally analysed: Cell counts per sample came from amplifying reference gene primers. Measured with immunoSEQ multiplex PCR; TCRdb has only the in-frame clones, and not every one. D and trimming come from the DNA, and the V and J calls and clone size come from that table. Here the sample spans about 280,000 clones, around 89% being singletons. Participants came from 20 to 25 US areas, aged about 18 to 95 years. Participants reported their clinical history, and cohort assignment relied on those reports. Germline V gene data show CDR1 as SGHDT and CDR2 as YYEEEE. This CDR3 spans 17 amino acids. Trimming took 0 bases from V and 3 from J; bases not matched to a gene: 11. This clone was counted between two and nine times.

The chain is built from TRBV5-6 and TRBJ2-7; TRBD2 aligns across 8 bases. The sequence derives from a woman in her twenties or thirties with acute COVID-19. Source material: PBMCs or T cells enriched from blood (not recorded which). CDR3 amino acids: CASSLVRTSGSLYEQYF. The CDR3, as DNA: TGTGCCAGCAGCTTGGTTCGGACCAGCGGGAGCCTCTACGAGCAGTACTTC.